One sample yielded the 14 T cell receptor beta chains listed below, sequenced in a study of identical twins. TCRdb ran MiXCR on the 5' RACE reads and lists one entry per CDR3 protein. The sample contains 200,000 to 250,000 distinct CDR3 sequences, around 15% of which appear only once. The specimen sequenced was memory (CD45RO+) T cells sorted from blood. These receptors were collected from a woman between 18 and 30 years old in good health.

This chain connects TRBV20-1 to TRBJ1-1; 10 bases are shared with TRBD1. J was trimmed by 7 bases and V by 6 bases; bases with no gene match: 5. CDR3 size: 12 residues. Germline CDR1 is DFQATT and CDR2 is SNEGSKA (reference sequence). This chain's CDR3 is CSAPGQGSEAFF. The DNA of the CDR3 is TGCAGTGCCCCGGGACAGGGGAGTGAAGCTTTCTTT.

This clonotype was seen a handful of times. The V gene is TRBV19, the J gene TRBJ1-5; 7 nucleotides align to TRBD1. The CDR3 is 15 amino acids. Losses at the gene ends were 9 bases for V and 7 bases for J; bases not matched to a gene: 15. CDR1 is LNHDA and CDR2 is SQIVND in the germline V gene (reference sequence). The CDR3 coding sequence is TGTGCCAGCGTTCAACATCCGGGACAGAGACAGCCCCAGCATTTT. This codes for CASVQHPGQRQPQHF.

V usage is TRBV6-1 and J usage is TRBJ2-7, with 10 bases that match TRBD2. CDR3 length: 15 residues. CDR1 and CDR2 (germline): MNHNS, SASEGT. The junction had 7 bases not matched to a gene; V was cut back by 1 base and J by 7 bases. In DNA, the CDR3 is TGTGCCAGCAGTGAAGGGACTAGCGGTTCTCGTGAGCAGTACTTC. Translation: CASSEGTSGSREQYF.

This clonotype occurred a few times. This sequence joins TRBV4-1 and TRBJ2-1; 11 bases align to TRBD2. The CDR3 has 15 residues. V dropped 4 bases and J dropped 7; count of bases not matched to a gene: 6. Germline V CDR1 and CDR2: MGHRA, YSYEKL. In DNA, the CDR3 is TGCGCCAGCAGCCTAGCGGGGGGGCGAGTTAATGAGCAGTTCTTC. This codes for CASSLAGGRVNEQFF.

The genes are TRBV7-8 and TRBJ1-1; D remains ambiguous. This CDR3 is 13 amino acids long. Germline CDR1 SGHVS, CDR2 FQNEAQ. The V and J ends lost 11 bases and 2 bases respectively, with 15 bases between them. DNA of the CDR3: TGTGCCGTGGGCCCCGTCGACAACACTGAAGCTTTCTTT. Amino acids: CAVGPVDNTEAFF.

This clonotype was found a few times. This rearrangement joins TRBV11-2 to TRBJ2-1, with 10 bases fitting TRBD2. Germline loops: CDR1 SGHAT, CDR2 FQNNGV. The CDR3 consists of 15 residues. V shed 6 bases, J shed 0 bases, and the junction held 2 bases outside the gene matches. The CDR3 DNA reads TGTGCCAGCAGTACTAGCGGGAACTCCTACAATGAGCAGTTCTTC. Protein product: CASSTSGNSYNEQFF.

The genes are TRBV15 and TRBJ2-2, with 8 bases aligning to TRBD2. The CDR3 spans 15 residues. Germline V gene lookup returns CDR1 LNHNV and CDR2 YYDKDF (reference sequence). Trimming took 0 bases from V and 5 from J; bases not matched to a gene: 2. CDR3 in DNA: TGTGCCACCAGCAGAGAGGCGGGGGGAACCGGGGAGCTGTTTTTT. It encodes CATSREAGGTGELFF.

The J gene is TRBJ2-1, the V gene TRBV12-3 or TRBV12-4, with TRBD2 matching 14 bases. The CDR3 is 17 residues long. V dropped 5 bases and J dropped 10; count of bases not matched to a gene: 13. The CDR3 bases are TGTGCCAGCAGTCCCGGACTAGCGGGGGGCAGCTGGGGAGAGCAGTTCTTC. Protein sequence: CASSPGLAGGSWGEQFF.

The sample holds a few counts of this clonotype. The chain has TRBV5-1 and TRBJ1-2, with a tentative D call TRBD1 (6 bases). CDR3 length equals 12 residues. Trimming pared 4 bases from V and 8 bases from J, leaving 12 bases between. Germline values: CDR1 SGHRS, CDR2 YFSETQ. The CDR3 sequence: CASSRTGLGYTF. The CDR3 coding sequence is TGCGCCAGCAGCCGTACAGGGTTGGGCTACACCTTC.

J is TRBJ2-7 and V is TRBV7-8, with a weak D call TRBD1 (5 bases). The germline V gene has CDR1 SGHVS and CDR2 FQNEAQ. The V gene lost 0 bases and the J gene lost 4 bases, with 10 bases spanning the gap. The CDR3 contains 14 residues. Here the CDR3 DNA reads TGTGCCAGCAGCTTAGCGGGGCCAGAATACGAGCAGTACTTC. It translates to CASSLAGPEYEQYF.

This clonotype was counted only a few times. The chain is built from TRBV7-2 and TRBJ2-1; no clear D gene. Germline lookup yields CDR1 SGHTA and CDR2 FQGNSA. The CDR3 contains 14 residues. V was shortened by 2 bases and J by 7 bases, with 12 bases between the two germline ends. Here the CDR3 reads CASSLHDGWNEQFF. DNA of the CDR3: TGTGCCAGCAGCTTACATGACGGTTGGAATGAGCAGTTCTTC.

This rearrangement joins TRBV5-1 to TRBJ2-1; either TRBD1 or TRBD2 may supply D (5 bases each). From germline, CDR1 is SGHRS and CDR2 YFSETQ. Trimming took 4 bases from V and 5 from J, leaving 13 bases between them. This CDR3 is 14 amino acids long. The CDR3 protein is CASSLGTAHNEQFF. The CDR3 nucleotides read TGCGCCAGCAGCCTAGGGACCGCGCACAATGAGCAGTTCTTC.

A note on this clonotype: A junction boundary mismatches the germline segment, possibly from a read error. The chain uses TRBV20-1 and TRBJ2-1, with D perhaps being TRBD1 or TRBD2 (6 bases each). Germline CDR1 is DFQATT and CDR2 is SNEGSKA (reference sequence). The CDR3 contains 15 residues. The CDR3 DNA reads TGCAGTGCCAGAGGGGGGCTCGGCACCTACAATGAGCAGTTCTTC. Protein sequence: CSARGGLGTYNEQFF.

This clonotype turned up a few times. The V and J genes are TRBV29-1 and TRBJ2-1; D is uncertain. Germline-derived CDR1 and CDR2 are SQVTM and ANQGSEA. CDR3 length equals 12 residues. V was cut by 6 bases and J by 4 bases, with 10 bases left in between. CDR3 coding DNA: TGCAGCGTGCTACGACGGTACAATGAGCAGTTCTTC. It codes for CSVLRRYNEQFF.